This T cell receptor beta chain was identified during a study of regulatory T cells in long-lasting Graves disease. Notes on the study in general: Analysis covered peripheral blood alone, not thyroid tissue. Persistent disease preferred TRBV28, TRBJ1-2 and TRBJ2-5; new disease, TRBV20-1 and TRBJ2-1.

CDR3 regions were amplified by Arm-PCR using iRepertoire HTBI primers to build TCR beta libraries. MiXCR, applied by TCRdb to the multiplex PCR reads, yields one record per CDR3 protein. The table has about 460,000 distinct CDR3 sequences, 11% to 15% seen once. Time point indicated: newly diagnosed GD, antithyroid drugs for less than 3 months. RNA extracted from PBMCs served as the sequencing template. In its sample, this clonotype was seen many times. As yet, its antigen is unknown. The germline V and J ends were trimmed by 4 bases and 0 bases, with 10 bases remaining between them. The length of the CDR3 is 15 residues. The same data also contributed to another study, on T cells in Graves' hyperthyroidism and ophthalmopathy. That publication notes: The majority of expanded thyroid clonotypes above 0.001 also appeared in blood.

This chain links TRBV12-3 or TRBV12-4 with TRBJ2-1; D gene uncertain. The source of this sequence is a woman aged 50 to 60 with Graves disease. This specimen consisted of peripheral blood mononuclear cells (PBMCs), obtained at new diagnosis, from a patient treated with antithyroid drugs. For the CDR3, the DNA is TGTGCCAGCAGTTCCCTCGGTAGCTCCTACAATGAGCAGTTCTTC. This translates into CASSSLGSSYNEQFF.